This T cell receptor beta chain was sequenced in a study of CD8+ T cells in alopecia areata listed by TCRdb under 2018. Describing the broader study: In both human patients and the C3H/HeJ mouse model, the study applied high-throughput TCRbeta sequencing to look at T cell clonal expansion in alopecia areata. In humans, TCRbeta sequencing was performed on scalp tissue and on sorted CD4+ and CD8+ peripheral blood T cells from healthy controls and from patients with patchy or totalis/universalis alopecia areata. TCRbeta CDR3 regions were amplified by immunoSEQ multiplex PCR with 35 Vbeta forward and 13 Jbeta reverse primers. RNA came from the PAXgene miRNA kit for fixed scalp, the miRNeasy kit for PBMCs, and the RNeasy kit for mouse skin. Scalp clonality was compared among normal scalp (n=4), patchy alopecia areata scalp (n=8), and alopecia totalis/universalis scalp (n=8).

This clone occurred a few times. Its cognate antigen has yet to be identified. It has no much larger one-base neighbor in the sample; base qualities were not kept. V and J are truncated by 7 bases and 9 bases respectively, leaving an intervening sequence of 19 bases. CDR1 GTSNPN and CDR2 SVGIG are derived from the germline V gene (reference sequence). The CDR3 spans 12 residues, from the cysteine through the phenylalanine. Only CDR3 DNA remains: 36 bases, in frame from the first base. The receptor library was made with the immunoSEQ multiplex PCR assay. For TCR sequencing, RNA was extracted from every sample and reverse transcribed into cDNA to serve as template. SuperScript III was used to make first-strand cDNA, primed with a 2:1 mix of oligo-dT and random hexamers. A synthetic immune receptor repertoire was used to assess amplification bias, and residual bias was removed computationally. From the authors' description of their analysis: Raw reads were preprocessed to remove errors, and CDR3 was defined by IMGT conventions from the conserved cysteine to phenylalanine. Clonality was calculated as 1 minus Shannon entropy normalized by log2 of the number of productive unique TCRs. Whether scalp clones were CD4 or CD8 was inferred by matching scalp TCRbeta sequences against CD4 and CD8 repertoires sorted from blood. TCRdb re-hosts the immuneACCESS table, in-frame sequences only. Its copies lack some clones; in the studies checked, an unresolved V gene accounts for under half of them, and the cause for the rest is not known. For V, J and clone size, that table is used; D and trimming come from the DNA. In this sample the table shows under 150,000 clones, around 45% of which occur a single time. More than 9% of the sample comes from the top ten.

General study outcomes and caveats: Unlike mouse skin, where gammadelta T cells dominate, normal human skin contains resident alphabeta T cells that get sequenced too, which complicates analysis of the scalp TCR repertoire. Higher clonality and more expanded CD8+ clones were observed in lesional scalp than in normal scalp, particularly in alopecia totalis/universalis, a finding suggestive of antigenic drive. Shared TCR sequences between patients were less evident than in mice, which may be partly attributable to HLA diversity in the patient population.

Lesional scalp punch biopsies and peripheral blood were obtained from alopecia areata patients. PBMCs were isolated by density centrifugation and stained for CD3, CD4 and CD8, and CD4+ and CD8+ T cells were sorted on a FACSAria. Untreated alopecia areata patients were recruited as part of a multicenter biomarker study. For roughly five biomarker-study patients, blood CD8+ T cells were further sorted into NKG2D-low and NKG2D-high fractions. The TCR originated in a human donor with alopecia areata. Source material: NKG2D-low CD8+ T cells sorted from blood. According to the study, the label for this sample's cell subset or site signals: sorted CD8+ NKG2D-low blood T cells. The sequence links TRBV30 to TRBJ2-7; the D gene cannot be resolved reliably. The nucleotide sequence reads TGTGCCTTCGACAAAACCTACGAAGGGCAGTACTTC. This sequence encodes CAFDKTYEGQYF.